These T cell receptor beta chains were read from a single sample in a study of cytomegalovirus exposure and HLA in healthy donors. Here immunoSEQ multiplex PCR was the method, and the copy in TCRdb shows in-frame clones only, minus some. The table has 150,000 to 200,000 clones, about 65% seen once. Specimen: PBMCs. The receptors come from a man in his forties or fifties in good health and CMV-seropositive. Both conserved end residues are part of each CDR3. A D gene is named only where the DNA matches it firmly. Rows give clone size only sometimes, using once, few, many, or a class for an expanded clone.

clone_size d_call j_call v_call cdr3_nt cdr3_aa
few TRBD1 TRBJ1-6 TRBV7-2 TGTGCCAGCAGCTTGTTAGGACAGGGGGGATATTCACCCCTCCACTTT CASSLLGQGGYSPLHF
. . TRBJ2-5 TRBV28 TGTGCCAGCAGTTTCCTCGGGGTCCAAGAGACCCAGTACTTC CASSFLGVQETQYF
. . TRBJ1-2 TRBV4-2 TGTGCCAGCAGCCAAGATAATCGGGTCCCCTATGGCTACACCTTC CASSQDNRVPYGYTF
. TRBD2 TRBJ2-3 TRBV5-4 TGTGCCAGCAGCTTGCCGGGGCGGGGGGGCAGAGATACGCAGTATTTT CASSLPGRGGRDTQYF
. . TRBJ1-1 TRBV21-1 TGTGCCAGCAGCAAACGGGACAGGGGCAGTACCACTGAAGCTTTCTTT CASSKRDRGSTTEAFF
few . TRBJ2-7 TRBV11-2 TGTGCCAGCAGCTTCCAGGACATCTCCTACGAGCAGTACTTC CASSFQDISYEQYF
. . TRBJ2-1 TRBV5-4 TGTGCCAGCAGCCCCCCAACCACTCACTACAATGAGCAGTTCTTC CASSPPTTHYNEQFF
. TRBD1 TRBJ2-1 TRBV13 TGTGCCAGCAGCTTTAAAGCCGGGACAGGGGATAACAATGAGCAGTTCTTC CASSFKAGTGDNNEQFF
. . TRBJ2-2 TRBV30 TGTGCCTGGAGTCGGCAGGTTCCGACCGGGGAGCTGTTTTTT CAWSRQVPTGELFF
. TRBD2 TRBJ2-2 TRBV27 TGTGCCAGCAGTCGAGGACTAGCGGGGATCACCGGGGAGCTGTTTTTT CASSRGLAGITGELFF
few TRBD1 TRBJ1-2 TRBV7-3 TGTGCCAGCAGCACATATACAGGGGATGGCTACACCTTC CASSTYTGDGYTF
. . TRBJ1-3 TRBV28 TGTGCCAGCAGCCACGACAGGTTGTCCGGAAACACCATATATTTT CASSHDRLSGNTIYF
. TRBD2 TRBJ2-1 TRBV6-1 TGTGCCAGCAGTGAAGCGCGGCTAGCGGGAAACAATGAGCAGTTCTTC CASSEARLAGNNEQFF
. . TRBJ2-5 TRBV6-6 TGTGCCAGCAGTTCCGACAGGCTGAGACAAGAGACCCAGTACTTC CASSSDRLRQETQYF
. . TRBJ2-6 TRBV19 TGTGCCAGTAGTATACGAGACTCTGGGGCCAACGTCCTGACTTTC CASSIRDSGANVLTF
. . TRBJ2-2 TRBV29-1 TGCAGCGTTGTGAGCACCGGGGAGCTGTTTTTT CSVVSTGELFF
. TRBD1 TRBJ1-6 TRBV5-8 TGTGCCAGCAGCTTGGCAGGGGGCGATAATTCACCCCTCCACTTT CASSLAGGDNSPLHF
. TRBD1 TRBJ1-1 TRBV19 TGTGCCAGTAGCACGATTCCTCGGGACAGAAACACTGAAGCTTTCTTT CASSTIPRDRNTEAFF
. TRBD1 TRBJ2-7 TRBV7-2 TGTGCCAGCAGCTTGGGACAGGGATTGTACGAGCAGTACTTC CASSLGQGLYEQYF
once . TRBJ1-1 TRBV6-5 TGTGCCAGCACCGCCCCCGGGGGATCTGAAGCTTTCTTT CASTAPGGSEAFF
. TRBD1 TRBJ1-5 TRBV18 TGTGCCAGCTCCCCCGGGACAGGGAGTGAGCCCCAGCATTTT CASSPGTGSEPQHF
. . TRBJ1-5 TRBV2 TGTGCCAGCAGTGAACAGGCCAGGAACAATCAGCCCCAGCATTTT CASSEQARNNQPQHF
. . TRBJ1-3 TRBV6-6 TGTGCCGCAGGAGGGGGGACTAATGGAAACACCATATATTTT CAAGGGTNGNTIYF
. TRBD1 TRBJ2-1 TRBV7-9 TGTGCCAGCAGCTTAAGGGACAGGGCCTACAATGAGCAGTTCTTC CASSLRDRAYNEQFF
. . TRBJ2-7 TRBV19 TGTGCCAGTAGTCAGTTGGGGGCTCTCGGCGAGCAGTACTTC CASSQLGALGEQYF
. TRBD1 TRBJ1-6 TRBV6-5 TGTGCCAGCAGCAGATCCCGGGACAGGGATTCACCCCTCCACTTT CASSRSRDRDSPLHF